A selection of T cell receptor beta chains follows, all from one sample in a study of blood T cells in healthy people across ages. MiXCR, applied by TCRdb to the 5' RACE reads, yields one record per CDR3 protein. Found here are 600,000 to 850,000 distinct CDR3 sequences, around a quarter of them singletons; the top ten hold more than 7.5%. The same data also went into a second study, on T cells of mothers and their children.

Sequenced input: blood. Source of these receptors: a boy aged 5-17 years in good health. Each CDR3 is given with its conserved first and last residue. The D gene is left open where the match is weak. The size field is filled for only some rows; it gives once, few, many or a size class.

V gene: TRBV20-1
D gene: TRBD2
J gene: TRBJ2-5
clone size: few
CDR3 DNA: TGCAGTGCCGCGGCGGGGGGCTGGGAAGAGACCCAGTACTTC
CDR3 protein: CSAAAGGWEETQYF

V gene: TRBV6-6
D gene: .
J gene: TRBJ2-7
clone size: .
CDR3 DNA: TGTGCCAGCTGTGACAGGCGAAGCTCCTACGAGCAGTACTTC
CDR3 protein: CASCDRRSSYEQYF

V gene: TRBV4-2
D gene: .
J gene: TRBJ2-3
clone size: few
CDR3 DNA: TGTGCCAGCAGCCAATCTCTACAGGAGGGAAATACGCAGTATTTT
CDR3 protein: CASSQSLQEGNTQYF

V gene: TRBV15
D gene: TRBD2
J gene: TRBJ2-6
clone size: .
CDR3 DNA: TGTGCCACCAGCTCTGGGAGGGTATCGGCCGGGGCCAACGTCCTGACTTTC
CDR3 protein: CATSSGRVSAGANVLTF

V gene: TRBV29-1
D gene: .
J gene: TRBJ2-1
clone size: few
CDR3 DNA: TGCAGCGTTGAATTGGAGGGGGCGATGGTGACTGAGCAGTTCTTC
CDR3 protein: CSVELEGAMVTEQFF

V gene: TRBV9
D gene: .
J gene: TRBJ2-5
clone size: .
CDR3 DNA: TGTGCCAGCAGCGTAGTGTATCGGGCTAGCGAACCTCAAGAGACCCAGTACTTC
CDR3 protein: CASSVVYRASEPQETQYF

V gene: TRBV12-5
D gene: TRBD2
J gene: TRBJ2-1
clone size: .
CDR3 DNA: TGTGCTAGTGGTTTGACTGGGTTGACTAGCGGAAACTACAATGAGCAGTTCTTC
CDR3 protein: CASGLTGLTSGNYNEQFF

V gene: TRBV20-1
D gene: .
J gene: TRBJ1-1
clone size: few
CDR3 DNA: TGCAGTGCTAGAAAGGGAAACCCAAAAACCGCGCCCATTCCCATGAACACTGAAGCTTTCTTT
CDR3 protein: CSARKGNPKTAPIPMNTEAFF

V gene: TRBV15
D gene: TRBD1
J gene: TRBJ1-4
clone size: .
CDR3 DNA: TGTGCCACCAGCAGAGATAAGGGGGCATTAGGTGAAAAACTGTTTTTT
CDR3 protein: CATSRDKGALGEKLFF

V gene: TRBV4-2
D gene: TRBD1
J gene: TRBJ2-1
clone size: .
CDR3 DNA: TGTGCCAGCAGACAAGGGGACAGGAGGAACAATGAGCAGTTCTTC
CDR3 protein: CASRQGDRRNNEQFF

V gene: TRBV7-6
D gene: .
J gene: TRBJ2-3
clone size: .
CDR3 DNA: TGTGCCAGCAGCTTAGATGAGGATCTTTCCGATACGCAGTATTTT
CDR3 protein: CASSLDEDLSDTQYF

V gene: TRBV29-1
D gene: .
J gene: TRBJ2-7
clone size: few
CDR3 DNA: TGCAGCGTACTCGCTGGGTCCGGGGACGAGCAGTACTTC
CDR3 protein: CSVLAGSGDEQYF

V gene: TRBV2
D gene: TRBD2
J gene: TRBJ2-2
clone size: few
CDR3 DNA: TGTGCCAGCAGTATAGCGGGACGCGGGGAGCTGTTTTTT
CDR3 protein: CASSIAGRGELFF

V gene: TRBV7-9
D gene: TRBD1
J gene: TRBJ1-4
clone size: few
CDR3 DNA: TGTGCCAGCAGCTCGGACAGGGCATATGAAAAACTGTTTTTT
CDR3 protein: CASSSDRAYEKLFF

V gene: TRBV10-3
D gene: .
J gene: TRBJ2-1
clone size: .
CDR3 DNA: TGTGCCATCAGTGAGGTTAGCCCAGACATGGGCAATGAGCAGTTCTTC
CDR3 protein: CAISEVSPDMGNEQFF

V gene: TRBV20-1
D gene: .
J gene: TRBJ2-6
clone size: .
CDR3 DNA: TGCAGTGCTATCGGATACTTGAGCTCTGGGGCCAACGTCCTGACTTTC
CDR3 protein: CSAIGYLSSGANVLTF

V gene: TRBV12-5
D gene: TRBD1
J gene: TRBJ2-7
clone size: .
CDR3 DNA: TGTGCTAGTGGTTTGGACAGGGGCCTTCACGAGCAGTACTTC
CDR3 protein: CASGLDRGLHEQYF

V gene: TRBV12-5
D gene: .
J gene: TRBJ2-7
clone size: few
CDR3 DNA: TGTGCTAGTGGTTTGCCCTTTATAACGGGTCAGAGCTACGAGCAGTACTTC
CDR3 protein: CASGLPFITGQSYEQYF

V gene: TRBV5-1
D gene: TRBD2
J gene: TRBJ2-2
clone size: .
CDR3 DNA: TGCGCCAGCAGCATGACTAGCGGGAGGGCCAAGGACGGGGAGCTGTTTTTT
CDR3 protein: CASSMTSGRAKDGELFF

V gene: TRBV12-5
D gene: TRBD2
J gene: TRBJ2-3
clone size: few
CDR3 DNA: TGTGCTAGTGGTAGTAGCGGGAGGCAAGATACGCAGTATTTT
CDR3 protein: CASGSSGRQDTQYF

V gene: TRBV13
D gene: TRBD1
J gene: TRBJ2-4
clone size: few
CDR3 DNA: TGTGCCAGCAGCTTCCCCGGAGACCAGGGGGACATTCAGTACTTC
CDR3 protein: CASSFPGDQGDIQYF

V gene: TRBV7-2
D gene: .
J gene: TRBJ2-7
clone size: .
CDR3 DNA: TGTGCCAGCAGCTCATCCACCGGGTACGAGCAGTACTTC
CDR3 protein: CASSSSTGYEQYF

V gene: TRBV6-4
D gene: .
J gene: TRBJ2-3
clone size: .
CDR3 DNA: TGTGCCAGCAGTGAGGCTTCTAGCATAGATACGCAGTATTTT
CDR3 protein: CASSEASSIDTQYF

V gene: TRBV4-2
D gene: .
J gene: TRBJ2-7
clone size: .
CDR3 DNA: TGTGCCAGCAGCCAAGATCGGGAAGGCGAGCAGTACTTC
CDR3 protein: CASSQDREGEQYF

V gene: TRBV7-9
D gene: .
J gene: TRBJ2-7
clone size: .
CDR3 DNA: TGTGCCAGCAGGGCAGGACAGACCTACGAGCAGTACTTC
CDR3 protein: CASRAGQTYEQYF

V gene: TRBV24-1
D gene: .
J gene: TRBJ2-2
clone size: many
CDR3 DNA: TGTGCCACCAGTGATCCCCCAGGGGCCGGGGAGCTGTTTTTT
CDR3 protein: CATSDPPGAGELFF

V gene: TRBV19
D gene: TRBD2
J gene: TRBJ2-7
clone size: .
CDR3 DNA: TGTGCCAGTAGTCCTAGCGGGGGGGGCCTCTACGAGCAGTACTTC
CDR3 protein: CASSPSGGGLYEQYF

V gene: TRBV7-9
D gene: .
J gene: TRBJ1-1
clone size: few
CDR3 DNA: TGTGCCAGCAGCTTAGATCTTTACCCCACTGAAGCTTTCTTT
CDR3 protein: CASSLDLYPTEAFF

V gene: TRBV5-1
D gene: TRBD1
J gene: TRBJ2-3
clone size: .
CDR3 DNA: TGCGCCAGCAGCTTGGCCGTGACAGGGGGCGGAGATACGCAGTATTTT
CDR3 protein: CASSLAVTGGGDTQYF

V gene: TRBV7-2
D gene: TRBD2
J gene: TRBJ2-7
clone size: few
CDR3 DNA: TGTGCCAGCAGCTTAGTGGTTCTGACTAGCGGGTACGAGCAGTACTTC
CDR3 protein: CASSLVVLTSGYEQYF

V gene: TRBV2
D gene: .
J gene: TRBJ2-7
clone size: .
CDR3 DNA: TGTGCCAGCAGTGATGGGACGTCTCTATACGAGCAGTACTTC
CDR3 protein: CASSDGTSLYEQYF